This T cell receptor beta chain was recovered during a study of cytomegalovirus exposure and HLA in healthy donors. Overall study results and limits: HLA-A and HLA-B allele assignments for most subjects were reportedly predicted accurately using TCR beta sequences. In a later analysis, across HLA loci, associated TCR counts were highest for DRB1, lowest for HLA-C. Researchers reported from a later analysis that most CMV-associated TCR beta chains appeared HLA-restricted.

About this clone itself: Its antigen is unknown.

V was cut by 2 bases and J by 8 bases, with 17 bases left in between. Germline CDR1 SQVTM, CDR2 ANQGSEA. The CDR3 totals 14 residues. Use of 60 Vbeta and 13 Jbeta primers characterized the PCR. The assay was immunoSEQ multiplex PCR, and TCRdb's table has in-frame clones only and misses some. The table lists about 160,000 clones, approximately 78% of them singletons. V usage is TRBV29-1 and J usage is TRBJ2-3; no clear D gene. The origin of this receptor is a girl aged 2 to 10 in good health and CMV-seropositive. The source material was PBMCs. The CDR3 DNA follows: TGCAGCGTTGAAAGAGCAGGTACACAAGGTACGCAGTATTTT. Amino acids: CSVERAGTQGTQYF.